This TCR beta chain was captured in a study of OX40 agonist ivuxolimab in advanced cancers. General notes on the study: Ivuxolimab, which targeted the costimulatory receptor OX40 (CD134), was an agonistic, fully human IgG2 monoclonal antibody. Prior anti-PD-1, anti-PD-L1 or anti-CTLA-4 therapy was permitted, and approximately 39% of dose-escalation patients had received checkpoint inhibitors. Intravenous ivuxolimab was administered to patients every 2 weeks at six dose levels: 0.01, 0.1, 0.3, 1.5, 3 and 10 mg/kg. Partial responses occurred in three dose-escalation patients: two with cutaneous melanoma and one with hepatocellular carcinoma. Of the approximately 50 dose-escalation patients, hepatocellular carcinoma was present in about 20, melanoma in around 15, renal cell carcinoma in 9 and head and neck cancer in 9. In the dose-escalation cohort, 70% to 85% of patients were male, and the mean age was approximately 60 years with a range of roughly 23 to 79. Peripheral TCRbeta sequencing was intended to test whether TCR sequence diversity was altered and clonal T-cell expansion was caused by ivuxolimab. The paper reports the monotherapy dose-escalation portion (N = 52 patients) of the phase I ivuxolimab trial. General findings and caveats noted by the study authors: After ivuxolimab, CD8+ T cells had more expanded clones than CD4+ T cells on average. Low levels of normalized T-cell clonal expansion were also seen in some patients who did not respond. In the 0.1-3.0 mg/kg groups, partial responders were among the patients with the lowest normalized peripheral clonal expansion, particularly in CD8+ T cells. Antigen specificity was not determined for the clonally expanded peripheral T cells. Clonal expansion of both CD4+ and CD8+ blood T cells was observed from baseline to week 6 at doses 0.1 to 3.0 mg/kg.

Patients with autoimmune disease history or receiving systemic immunosuppression were excluded from the trial. Peripheral blood for TCR sequencing was collected from all dose cohorts at baseline, on cycle 4 day 1, and on cycle 7 day 1. The samples were taken from a phase I, first-in-human, multicenter, open-label dose-escalation trial of ivuxolimab. The trial enrolled adults with locally advanced or metastatic head and neck squamous cell, hepatocellular, melanoma or renal cell carcinoma. Before TCR sequencing, CD4+ T cells and CD8+ T cells were sorted from peripheral blood as separate populations. As regards this clone: Its binding antigen is unknown. No much larger clone is present one base from it, and per-base qualities are unavailable.

Deletion took 0 bases off V and 3 bases off J, with a span of 11 bases between the germline ends. CDR1 and CDR2 (SGHNT, YYREEE) derive from the germline V gene (reference sequence). Its CDR3 holds 15 amino acids, cysteine through phenylalanine. The sequence is cut down to CDR3 DNA, 45 bases in frame from base 1. Genomic DNA was extracted from sorted cells for sequencing of the TCRbeta CDR3 region. TCRbeta CDR3 regions were sequenced using the immunoSEQ Assay. The table comes from immuneACCESS by way of TCRdb, which keeps in-frame sequences with V and J called. Part of the clones is missing from these tables; in studies checked, under half for an unresolved V gene and the rest for unknown reasons. The sample yields about 43,000 clones; just under 95% were counted once. 11% of the sample is in the top ten clones.

This TCR was sampled from an adult with an advanced solid tumor such as melanoma, head and neck, liver or kidney cancer. The sequence joins TRBV5-4 to TRBJ2-3; a tentative D call is TRBD2 (6 bases match). This specimen consisted of CD4+ or CD8+ T cells sorted from blood, obtained in a trial of the OX40 agonist ivuxolimab. The DNA reads TGTGCCAGCAGCTTGGTCGGGAGCTCTACAGATACGCAGTATTTT. This yields the protein CASSLVGSSTDTQYF.